This is a list of T cell receptor beta chains from one sample in a study of CD8 T cells in Susac syndrome. MiXCR, run by TCRdb on the immunoSEQ multiplex PCR reads, gives a single entry per CDR3 protein. The sample holds 200,000 or so distinct CDR3 sequences; about 95% are singletons and the top ten take about 0.15%. The specimen was CD8+ T cells from PBMCs. The receptors were sampled from a human donor with Susac syndrome. CDR3s leave out the opening cysteine and the closing phenylalanine or tryptophan.

cdr3_aa j_call v_call
ASSTYRGGETQY TRBJ2-5 TRBV11-2
ASSRTSGGTTDTQY TRBJ2-3 TRBV7-9
SAQTTASGLYEQY TRBJ2-7 TRBV20-1
SARDLAVSYEQY TRBJ2-7 TRBV20-1
ASSLDFPNTGELF TRBJ2-2 TRBV5-1
ATGGLAGDEQY TRBJ2-7 TRBV24-1
ASIVEGGNQPQH TRBJ1-5 TRBV12-3/TRBV12-4
ASSSGLAGRSGELF TRBJ2-2 TRBV12-3/TRBV12-4
ASSQETETSGDYEQY TRBJ2-7 TRBV4-2
ASSVARTGHTGELF TRBJ2-2 TRBV9
ASSPWTSGETQY TRBJ2-5 TRBV14
ASSVGQEYTEAF TRBJ1-1 TRBV9
ASSLSQQNTEAF TRBJ1-1 TRBV5-1
ASSLFSGAGNEQY TRBJ2-7 TRBV7-9
ASSSNGQGVISGANVLT TRBJ2-6 TRBV13
SVEGENTEAF TRBJ1-1 TRBV29-1
ASSDPPSGQETQY TRBJ2-5 TRBV11-2
ASSADGNQPQH TRBJ1-5 TRBV18
SARSPTSQETQY TRBJ2-5 TRBV20-1
ASSLASVTGELF TRBJ2-2 TRBV5-1
ASSLSPTGAGTDTQY TRBJ2-3 TRBV28
ASYSAGYEQY TRBJ2-7 TRBV5-6
ASSFSDSGANVLT TRBJ2-6 TRBV19
AWSVTASGGAQITDTQY TRBJ2-3 TRBV30
ASRNRREQY TRBJ2-7 TRBV6-1
AWGTGTDYNEQF TRBJ2-1 TRBV30
ASSTGPALDEQF TRBJ2-1 TRBV5-4
ASSLVSEQY TRBJ2-7 TRBV28
ASSPRGLAGTDTQY TRBJ2-3 TRBV12-3/TRBV12-4
ASSPERAGYSNQPQH TRBJ1-5 TRBV7-2
ASSYLGTSQQETQY TRBJ2-5 TRBV6-5
ASRQIWDGSNQPQH TRBJ1-5 TRBV6-2/TRBV6-3
SVEWTGAYEQY TRBJ2-7 TRBV29-1
ASSPSGQPYEQY TRBJ2-7 TRBV12-3/TRBV12-4
ASSRASDTQY TRBJ2-3 TRBV3-1
ASSAPGTGITDTQY TRBJ2-3 TRBV9
ASSPSRDFSNQPQH TRBJ1-5 TRBV18
ASSEQGINEQF TRBJ2-1 TRBV3-1
ASSPSGTNSNQPQH TRBJ1-5 TRBV6-6
ASVKGRDTQY TRBJ2-3 TRBV28
ASSLGTGYNQPQH TRBJ1-5 TRBV5-1
ASSKDAYEGPQPQH TRBJ1-5 TRBV21-1
SAGIAGSSYNEQF TRBJ2-1 TRBV20-1
ASSGYDRGEQF TRBJ2-1 TRBV9
ASSQVSGIYGYT TRBJ1-2 TRBV4-1
ASSSSGAYNEQF TRBJ2-1 TRBV7-2
ASSVSPTGWQY TRBJ2-7 TRBV9
ASSLEVAGKETQY TRBJ2-5 TRBV5-4
ASSGGSTYEQY TRBJ2-7 TRBV9
AISEAGTGGFEQF TRBJ2-1 TRBV10-3
ASSLTGQQPQH TRBJ1-5 TRBV27